This T cell receptor beta chain was recorded in a study of T cells in Graves' hyperthyroidism and ophthalmopathy. TCR beta CDR3 sequences were amplified from RNA transcripts. The TCR CDR3 was amplified in a first-round RT-PCR using the HTBI primer set. MiXCR, run by TCRdb on the multiplex PCR reads, gives a single entry per CDR3 protein. The sample has around 380,000 distinct CDR3 sequences, approximately 13% seen once. Patients between 18 and 65 years old had hyperthyroidism, newly diagnosed and lasting under 2 months. Orbital computed tomography and thyroid ultrasound, together with serum TRAb and thyroxine and clinical symptoms, were used for diagnoses. PBMCs came from 7.5 to 10 ml fresh peripheral blood. Germline V gene sequence: CDR1 SEHNR, CDR2 FQNEAQ (reference sequence). This CDR3 region has 15 residues. V lost 3 bases to trimming and J lost 4 bases, with 12 bases between them. This clonotype appeared a few times.

The receptor was derived from a man in his thirties or forties with Graves' hyperthyroidism that later progressed to Graves' ophthalmopathy. Material: blood. The chain links TRBV7-9 to TRBJ2-2; weak D call: TRBD1 (6 bases). The CDR3 DNA reads as TGTGCCAGCAGCTTCAGAAGGGGGTTCACCGGGGAGCTGTTTTTT. It yields the protein CASSFRRGFTGELFF.